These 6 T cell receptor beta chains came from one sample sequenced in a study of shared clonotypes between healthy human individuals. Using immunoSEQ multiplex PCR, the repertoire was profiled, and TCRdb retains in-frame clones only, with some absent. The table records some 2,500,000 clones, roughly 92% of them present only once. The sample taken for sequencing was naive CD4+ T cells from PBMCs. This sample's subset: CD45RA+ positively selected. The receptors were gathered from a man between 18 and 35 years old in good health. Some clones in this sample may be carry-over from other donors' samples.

The chain's CDR3 is CASSLVGNLYNEQFF. The CDR3 DNA reads TGCGCCAGCAGCTTGGTGGGCAACCTGTACAATGAGCAGTTCTTC. V is TRBV5-1 and J is TRBJ2-1; no firm D call. Germline CDR1 SGHRS, CDR2 YFSETQ. CDR3 length: 15 amino acids. Trimming shortened V by 0 bases and J by 4 bases, and 11 bases separated the two germline ends.

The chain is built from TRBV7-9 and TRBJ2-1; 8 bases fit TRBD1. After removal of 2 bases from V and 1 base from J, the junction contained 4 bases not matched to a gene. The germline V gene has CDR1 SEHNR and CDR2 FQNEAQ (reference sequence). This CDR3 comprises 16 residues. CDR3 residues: CASSLTGQVSYNEQFF. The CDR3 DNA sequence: TGTGCCAGCAGCTTAACGGGACAGGTGTCCTACAATGAGCAGTTCTTC.

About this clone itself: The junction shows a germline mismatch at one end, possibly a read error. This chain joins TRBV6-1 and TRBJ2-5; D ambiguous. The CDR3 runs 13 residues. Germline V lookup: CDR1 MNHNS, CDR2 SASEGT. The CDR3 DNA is TGTGCCAGCAGTTCCCTGGACCACGAGACCCAGTACTTC. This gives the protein CASSSLDHETQYF.

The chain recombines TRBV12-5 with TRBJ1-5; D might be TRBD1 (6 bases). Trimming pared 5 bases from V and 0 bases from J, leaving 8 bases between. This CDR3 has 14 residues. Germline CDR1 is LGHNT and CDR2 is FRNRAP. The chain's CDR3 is CASGRTVSNQPQHF. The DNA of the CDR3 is TGTGCTAGTGGTCGGACAGTTAGCAATCAGCCCCAGCATTTT.

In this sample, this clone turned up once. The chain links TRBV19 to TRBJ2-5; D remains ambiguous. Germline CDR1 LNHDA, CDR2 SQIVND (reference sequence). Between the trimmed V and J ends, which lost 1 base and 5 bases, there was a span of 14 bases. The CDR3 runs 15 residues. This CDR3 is CASSIGATVGETQYF. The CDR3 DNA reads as TGTGCCAGTAGTATAGGAGCAACCGTCGGGGAGACCCAGTACTTC.

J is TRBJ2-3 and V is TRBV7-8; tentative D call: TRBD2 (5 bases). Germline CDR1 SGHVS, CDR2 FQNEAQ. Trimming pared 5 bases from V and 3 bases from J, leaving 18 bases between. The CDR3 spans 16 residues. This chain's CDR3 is CASSQTPLRGTDTQYF. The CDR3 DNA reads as TGTGCCAGCAGCCAAACCCCTCTACGGGGAACAGATACGCAGTATTTT.